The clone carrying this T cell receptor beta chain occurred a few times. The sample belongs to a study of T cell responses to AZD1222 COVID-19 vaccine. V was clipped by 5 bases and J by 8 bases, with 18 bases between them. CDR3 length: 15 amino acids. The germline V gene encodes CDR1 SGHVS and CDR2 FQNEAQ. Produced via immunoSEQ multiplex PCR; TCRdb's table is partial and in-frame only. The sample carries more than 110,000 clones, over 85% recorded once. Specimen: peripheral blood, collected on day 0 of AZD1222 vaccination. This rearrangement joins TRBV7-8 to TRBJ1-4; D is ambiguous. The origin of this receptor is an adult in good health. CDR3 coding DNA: TGTGCCAGCAGCCAAAGTACACGGCAAAGGGAAAAACTGTTTTTT. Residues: CASSQSTRQREKLFF. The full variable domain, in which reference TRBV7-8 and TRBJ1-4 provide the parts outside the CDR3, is GAGVSQSPRYKVAKRGQDVALRCDPISGHVSLFWYQQALGQGPEFLTYFQNEAQLDKSGLPSDRFFAERPEGSVSTLKIQRTQQEDSAVYLCASSQSTRQREKLFFGSGTQLSVL.